The 15 T cell receptor beta chains below come from one sample, sequenced in a study of low-dose radiotherapy and immunotherapy resistance in tumors (dated by TCRdb to the early 2020s). For sequencing, an Illumina HiSeq 2500 was employed. First-strand cDNA was synthesized with Superscript III and a set of TRAV- and TRBV-specific primers, covering both TCRalpha and TCRbeta chains. TCRs were amplified with Phusion for roughly 20 PCR cycles, with a constant-region primer paired with the adapter attached to the V primers. TCRdb trimmed public reads at Q25 via fastp, called clones via MiXCR and kept in-frame beta chains. Entries are consolidated by CDR3 protein sequence, retaining the most common genes and DNA. The sample table shows 60,000 or so distinct CDR3 sequences, and around a quarter are seen once. Around 7% of the sample goes to the ten largest clones. The time point label here, explained by the study, means: after trial treatment. The treatment or condition label here, explained by the study, means: LDRT plus nivolumab, ipilimumab, low-dose cyclophosphamide and aspirin (RACIN trial).

Sequences were derived from PBMCs, sampled after low-dose radiotherapy plus immunotherapy. These receptors all stem from a male donor with prostate cancer.

V is TRBV29-1 and J is TRBJ1-1; 8 positions match TRBD1. The CDR3 extends over 14 amino acids. The germline gives CDR1 SQVTM, CDR2 ANQGSEA. Trimming removed 5 bases from V and 0 bases from J; junction bases left unmatched: 5. CDR3 region: CSVRADRVNTEAFF. The CDR3 DNA sequence: TGCAGCGTTCGGGCGGACAGGGTGAACACTGAAGCTTTCTTT. Drawing the rest from reference TRBV29-1 and TRBJ1-1, the complete variable domain is SAVISQKPSRDICQRGTSLTIQCQVDSQVTMMFWYRQQPGQSLTLIATANQGSEATYESGFVIDKFPISRPNLTFSTLTVSNMSPEDSSIYLCSVRADRVNTEAFFGQGTRLTVV.

This clonotype was recorded at least ten times. The CDR3 sequence is CASRDRGGSSGNTIYF. The CDR3 coding sequence is TGTGCCAGCAGAGATCGGGGGGGGAGCTCTGGAAACACCATATATTTT. This chain joins TRBV6-5 and TRBJ1-3; tentatively, D is TRBD1 (5 bases). V gave up 6 bases and J gave up 0 bases, with 15 bases separating them. Germline CDR1 reads MNHEY; CDR2 reads SVGAGI. CDR3 size: 16 residues.

This clonotype appeared many times. The gene calls are TRBV6-5 and TRBJ2-2, with D possibly TRBD1 on 5 matching bases. Germline V gene sequence: CDR1 MNHEY, CDR2 SVGAGI. V was clipped by 2 bases and J by 1 base, with 11 bases between them. This CDR3 has 16 residues. The DNA for the CDR3 is TGTGCCAGCAGTTACGAGACAGTACTGAACACCGGGGAGCTGTTTTTT. As protein: CASSYETVLNTGELFF.

On this clonotype: This likely stems from a read error, as it lies one base from a far larger clone. The CDR3 loop is CASSQDGTGGYNEQYF. CDR3 nucleotides: TGCGCCAGCAGCCAAGATGGGACAGGGGGCTACAATGAGCAGTACTTC. The chain carries TRBV4-3 and TRBJ2-7; 12 bases match TRBD1. Losses at the gene ends were 0 bases for V and 7 bases for J; bases not matched to a gene: 7. The CDR3 is 16 amino acids. The germline V gene encodes CDR1 LGHNA and CDR2 YSLEER.

This clonotype showed up just once. The chain joins TRBV5-1 to TRBJ2-2; 7 nucleotides match TRBD1. After removal of 1 base from V and 4 bases from J, the junction contained 4 bases not matched to a gene. The CDR3 totals 15 residues. In germline, CDR1 is SGHRS, CDR2 YFSETQ. CDR3 protein: CASSLTGVFTGELFF. CDR3 bases: TGCGCCAGCAGCTTGACAGGGGTTTTCACCGGGGAGCTGTTTTTT.

This clonotype was detected many times. The gene calls are TRBV3-1 and TRBJ1-5; D not resolved. This CDR3 contains 15 residues. The germline CDR1 and CDR2 sequences are LGHDT and YNNKEL (reference sequence). Trimming took 4 bases from V and 0 from J, leaving 10 bases between them. CDR3 amino acids: CASSPTVNSNQPQHF. CDR3 DNA sequence: TGTGCCAGCAGCCCCACAGTTAATAGCAATCAGCCCCAGCATTTT. Combining the CDR3 with reference TRBV3-1 and TRBJ1-5 gives the whole variable domain DTAVSQTPKYLVTQMGNDKSIKCEQNLGHDTMYWYKQDSKKFLKIMFSYNNKELIINETVPNRFSPKSPDKAHLNLHINSLELGDSAVYFCASSPTVNSNQPQHFGDGTRLSIL.

In regard to this clonotype: This likely came from a read error, as a far larger clone is one base away. The CDR3 nucleotides read TGTGCCAGCAGCAAGAGTACTGGGGGGGGGGAGACCCAGTTCTTC. Its protein is CASSKSTGGGETQFF. The chain has TRBV5-3 and TRBJ2-1, with TRBD2 matching 7 bases. TRBV5-3 is noted as an ORF with a role that remains uncertain. The CDR3 is 15 amino acids. V dropped 8 bases and J dropped 13; count of bases not matched to a gene: 21.

At least ten counts were recorded for this clonotype. The chain carries TRBV4-2 and TRBJ2-3; D uncertain. Trimming shortened V by 1 base and J by 3 bases, and 5 bases separated the two germline ends. The CDR3 has 13 amino acids. Germline V gene sequence: CDR1 LGHNA, CDR2 YNFKEQ. DNA for the CDR3: TGTGCCAGCAGCCAAGTAGGTACAGATACGCAGTATTTT. Translated: CASSQVGTDTQYF.

This clonotype was counted ten times or more. CDR3 region: CSVDPGFTDTQYF. The DNA of the CDR3 is TGCAGCGTCGACCCAGGGTTCACAGATACGCAGTATTTT. This chain links TRBV29-1 with TRBJ2-3, with D perhaps TRBD1 (5 bases). V lost 6 bases and J lost 2, with 12 bases in between. This CDR3 has 13 residues. CDR1 SQVTM and CDR2 ANQGSEA come from the germline V gene.

This clonotype showed up many times. This rearrangement joins TRBV28 to TRBJ1-4; D call uncertain. This CDR3 contains 13 residues. The ends were cut back, 8 bases at V and 4 bases at J, with 11 bases in the middle. Germline V gene data show CDR1 as MDHEN and CDR2 as SYDVKM. The CDR3 sequence is CASENSLNEKLFF. The CDR3 region has the DNA TGTGCCAGCGAGAACAGTCTTAATGAAAAACTGTTTTTT.

This clonotype was observed many times. V is TRBV6-6 and J is TRBJ2-2; TRBD1 agrees at 7 bases. The CDR3 sequence is 15 residues long. J lost 4 bases, V lost 0 bases, and 2 bases had no gene match. Germline V gene lookup returns CDR1 MNHNY and CDR2 SVGAGI (reference sequence). This CDR3 reads CASSYSRQGTGELFF. CDR3 nucleotides: TGTGCCAGCAGTTACTCCCGACAGGGCACCGGGGAGCTGTTTTTT.

There are many counts of this clonotype. This chain links TRBV29-1 with TRBJ1-2, with D possibly TRBD1 on 5 matching bases. CDR1 and CDR2 (germline): SQVTM, ANQGSEA. Trimming left V 1 base short and J 7 bases short, with 13 bases between. This CDR3 spans 13 amino acids. As DNA, the CDR3 is TGCAGCGTTGAAGGGTCCGGGGCGTTTGGCTACACCTTC. Translation gives CSVEGSGAFGYTF. Full variable domain (missing parts from reference TRBV29-1 and TRBJ1-2): SAVISQKPSRDICQRGTSLTIQCQVDSQVTMMFWYRQQPGQSLTLIATANQGSEATYESGFVIDKFPISRPNLTFSTLTVSNMSPEDSSIYLCSVEGSGAFGYTFGSGTRLTVV.

This clonotype was observed many times. The CDR3 coding sequence is TGCAGTGCTAGAGAGACACGGGGAGCTTCTGAAGCTTTCTTT. Its translation is CSARETRGASEAFF. This chain uses TRBV20-1 with TRBJ1-1; D remains ambiguous. The V end was cut by 0 bases, the J end by 6 bases, with 14 bases between. CDR1 is DFQATT, CDR2 SNEGSKA, per germline (reference sequence). This CDR3 region has 14 residues.

There are many counts of this clonotype. At one end the junction does not follow the germline gene, possibly because of a read error. This rearrangement joins TRBV28 to TRBJ2-5; D gene uncertain. CDR1 is MDHEN, CDR2 SYDVKM, per germline. The CDR3 spans 12 residues. Here the CDR3 reads CASSPPSRQFHF. The CDR3 DNA sequence: TGTGCCAGCAGTCCTCCCAGCCGACAATTCCACTTC.

This clonotype was picked up many times. The rearrangement links TRBV15 to TRBJ1-1; no clear D. Trimming cost V 1 base and J 1 base, with 10 bases left between them. CDR1 LNHNV and CDR2 YYDKDF come from the germline V gene (reference sequence). This CDR3 comprises 15 residues. DNA of the CDR3: TGTGCCACCAGCAGAGCCCCCTGGGGGAACACTGAAGCTTTCTTT. It encodes CATSRAPWGNTEAFF.